This TCR beta chain was retrieved from a study of T-cell reconstitution after alpha-beta-depleted transplantation in children. Findings of the study overall: After transplant, at about two months, alpha-beta T cells were reportedly derived from several hundred expanded graft clones. By one year post-transplant, T-cell counts and diversity largely arose from T cells that were newly produced. Day-60 TCRbeta diversity that was high in some patients was derived from surviving recipient T cells and thymic progenitors.

The table lists this clonotype with many counts. Its antigen is unknown. As it was prepared, the TCRbeta library received unique molecular identifiers. TCRdb reprocessed the PCR reads with MiXCR, giving one entry per CDR3 protein. The sample holds 600,000 to 800,000 distinct CDR3 sequences, over 10% seen once. Sample: PBMCs, taken before TCRalphabeta/CD19-depleted stem cell transplant. The receptor's source is a girl aged 2 to 10 with congenital amegakaryocytic thrombocytopenia, due to receive a stem cell transplant.

CDR3 in DNA: TGCGCCAGCAGCTTGGGTGACCACATTAAAGGAGCTTTCTTT. It is translated as CASSLGDHIKGAFF. The genes are TRBV5-1 and TRBJ1-1; D is unresolved. With 0 bases removed from V and 10 bases from J, the gap between germline ends came to 16 bases. Germline V gene lookup returns CDR1 SGHRS and CDR2 YFSETQ. The CDR3 runs 14 residues.